Given below is one T cell receptor beta chain in context. This sample was taken from a study of shared clonotypes between healthy human individuals. Overall study context: The donor pool was made up of a couple of women and a few men aged 18 to 49.

CDR3 length: 14 residues. V was clipped by 3 bases and J by 4 bases, with 7 bases between them. Germline V gene sequence: CDR1 MNHEY, CDR2 SMNVEV (reference sequence). Naive CD8 cells were CD45RO-negative, positively selected for CCR7, excluding terminally differentiated effector memory CD45RA+ cells. Donors included only healthy HIV-negative adults lacking recent acute infections or vaccinations. Each cell subset's genomic DNA was divided evenly among several immunoSEQ plates. In the source study's methods: As immunoSEQ supplied junction-only sequences (without quality scores), filtering differed. TCRdb's table, derived via immunoSEQ multiplex PCR, lists solely in-frame clones and lacks some. Clonal size and the V and J genes are those of that table, whereas D and trimming came from the DNA. The data hold hundreds of thousands of clones, with 95% to 96% observed a single time.

The chain joins TRBV27 to TRBJ2-6; D is undetermined. The specimen sequenced was naive CD8+ T cells sorted from blood. The receptor comes from a woman in her twenties or thirties in good health. CDR3 DNA: TGTGCCAGCAGTTTTTTCTCCGGGGCCAACGTCCTGACTTTC. It is translated as CASSFFSGANVLTF.